This record covers a single TCR beta chain. These data belong to a study of blood T cell repertoires in COVID-19. Study in general: Collection of acute and convalescent COVID-19 samples took place in the United States, Italy and Spain. In each case, the material was cDNA or gDNA derived from T cells, B-cell-depleted T cells, or PBMCs.

Using immunoSEQ multiplex PCR, the repertoire was profiled, and TCRdb retains in-frame clones only, with some absent. The sample contains 300,000 or so clones, around 86% of which appear only once. V gave up 2 bases and J gave up 0 bases, with 7 bases separating them. Germline values: CDR1 LGHDT, CDR2 YNNKEL (reference sequence). The CDR3 runs 15 residues. The genes are TRBV3-1 (or the pseudogene TRBV3-2) and TRBJ2-2, with TRBD2 as a possible D gene (6 bases). Sequenced material: peripheral blood. This sequence was found in a woman in her forties or fifties with acute or convalescent COVID-19. This CDR3 reads CASSQPGANTGELFF. The CDR3 DNA reads as TGTGCCAGCAGCCAACCGGGAGCGAACACCGGGGAGCTGTTTTTT.